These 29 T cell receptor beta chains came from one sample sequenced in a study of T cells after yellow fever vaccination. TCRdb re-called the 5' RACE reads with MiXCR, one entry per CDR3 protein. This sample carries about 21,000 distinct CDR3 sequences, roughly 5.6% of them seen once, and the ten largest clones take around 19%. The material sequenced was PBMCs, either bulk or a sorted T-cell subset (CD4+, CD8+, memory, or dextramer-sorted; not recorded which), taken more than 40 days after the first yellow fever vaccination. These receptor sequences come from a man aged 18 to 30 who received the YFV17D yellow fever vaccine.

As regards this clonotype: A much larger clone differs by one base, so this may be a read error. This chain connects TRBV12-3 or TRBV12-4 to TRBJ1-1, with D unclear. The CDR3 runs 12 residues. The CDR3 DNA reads TGTACCAGCAGTTTAGCGCAGACTGAAGCTTTCTTT. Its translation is CTSSLAQTEAFF.

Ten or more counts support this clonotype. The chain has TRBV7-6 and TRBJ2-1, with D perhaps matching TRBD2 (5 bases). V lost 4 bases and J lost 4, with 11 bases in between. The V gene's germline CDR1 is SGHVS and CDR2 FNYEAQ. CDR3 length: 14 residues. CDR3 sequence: CASSYPGLYNEQFF. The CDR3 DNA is TGTGCCAGCAGCTACCCCGGACTTTACAATGAGCAGTTCTTC.

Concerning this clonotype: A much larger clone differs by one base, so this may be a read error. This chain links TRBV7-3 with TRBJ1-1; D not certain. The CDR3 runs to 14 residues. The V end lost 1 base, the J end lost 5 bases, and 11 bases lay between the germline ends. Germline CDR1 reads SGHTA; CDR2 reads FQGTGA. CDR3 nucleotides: TGTGCCAGCAGCTTAAGCAGCCAGAAGACTGAAGCTTTCTTT. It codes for CASSLSSQKTEAFF.

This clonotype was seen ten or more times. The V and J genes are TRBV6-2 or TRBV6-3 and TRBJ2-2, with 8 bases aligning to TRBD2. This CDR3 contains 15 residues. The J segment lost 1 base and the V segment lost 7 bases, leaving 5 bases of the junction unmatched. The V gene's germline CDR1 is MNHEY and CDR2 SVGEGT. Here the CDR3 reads CASIPGGGNTGELFF. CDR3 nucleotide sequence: TGTGCCAGCATCCCCGGGGGGGGGAACACCGGGGAGCTGTTTTTT.

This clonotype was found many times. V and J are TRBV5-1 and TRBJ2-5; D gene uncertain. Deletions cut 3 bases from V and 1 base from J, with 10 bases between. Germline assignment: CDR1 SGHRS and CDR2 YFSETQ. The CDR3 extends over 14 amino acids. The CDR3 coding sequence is TGCGCCAGCAGCTGGAACGGAATCCAAGAGACCCAGTACTTC. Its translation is CASSWNGIQETQYF.

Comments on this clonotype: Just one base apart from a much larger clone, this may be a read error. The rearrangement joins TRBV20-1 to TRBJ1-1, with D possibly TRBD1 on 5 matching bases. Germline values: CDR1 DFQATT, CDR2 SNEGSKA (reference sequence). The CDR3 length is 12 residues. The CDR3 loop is CSATGVYTKAFF. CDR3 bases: TGCAGTGCTACGGGGGTCTACACTAAAGCTTTCTTT.

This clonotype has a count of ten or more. The CDR3 DNA is TGTGCCAGCAGACGGCGGGGACTTTATGAAAAACTGTTTTTT. Amino acids: CASRRRGLYEKLFF. The J gene is TRBJ1-4, the V gene TRBV6-2 or TRBV6-3; D is possibly TRBD1 (5 bases). This CDR3 spans 14 amino acids. The germline V gene has CDR1 MNHEY and CDR2 SVGEGT. V was cut by 6 bases and J by 6 bases, with 14 bases left in between.

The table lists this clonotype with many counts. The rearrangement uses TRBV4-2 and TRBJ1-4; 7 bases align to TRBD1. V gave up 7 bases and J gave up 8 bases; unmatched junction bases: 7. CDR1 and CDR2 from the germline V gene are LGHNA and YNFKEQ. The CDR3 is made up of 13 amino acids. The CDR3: CASTDREGEKLFF. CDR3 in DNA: TGTGCCAGCACTGACAGGGAGGGCGAAAAACTGTTTTTT.

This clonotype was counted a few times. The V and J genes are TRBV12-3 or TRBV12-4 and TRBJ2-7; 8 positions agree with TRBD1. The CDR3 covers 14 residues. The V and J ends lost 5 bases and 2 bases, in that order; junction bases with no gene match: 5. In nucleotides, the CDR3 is TGTGCCAGCAGTCCTCGACAGGGGCCCTACGAGCAGTACTTC. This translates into CASSPRQGPYEQYF.

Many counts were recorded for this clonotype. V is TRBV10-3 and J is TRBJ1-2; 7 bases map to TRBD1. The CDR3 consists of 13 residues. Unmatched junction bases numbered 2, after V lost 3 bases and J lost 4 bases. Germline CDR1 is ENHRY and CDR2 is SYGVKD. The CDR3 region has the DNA TGTGCCATCAGTGAAGGGGGCAGCTATGGCTACACCTTC. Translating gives CAISEGGSYGYTF.

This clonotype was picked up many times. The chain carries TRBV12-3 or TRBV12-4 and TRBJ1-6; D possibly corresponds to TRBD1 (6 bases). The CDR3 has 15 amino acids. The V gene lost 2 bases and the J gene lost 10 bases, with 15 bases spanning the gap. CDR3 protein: CASSLRGAWGSPLHF. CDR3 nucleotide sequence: TGTGCCAGCAGTTTACGGGGGGCGTGGGGATCACCCCTCCACTTT.

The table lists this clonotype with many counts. The DNA of the CDR3 is TGTGCCAGCAGCCCGGACAGATATGCCTACGAGCAGTACTTC. It translates to CASSPDRYAYEQYF. V and J are TRBV5-4 and TRBJ2-7, with D tentatively TRBD1 (6 bases). The CDR3 covers 14 residues. With 4 bases removed from V and 2 bases from J, the gap between germline ends came to 13 bases. Per germline, CDR1 SGHNT and CDR2 YYREEE (reference sequence).

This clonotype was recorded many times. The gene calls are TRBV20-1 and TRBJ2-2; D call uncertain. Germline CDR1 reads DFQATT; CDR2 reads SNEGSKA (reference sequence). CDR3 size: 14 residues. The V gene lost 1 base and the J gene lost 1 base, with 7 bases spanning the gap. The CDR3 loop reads CSARVSGNTGELFF. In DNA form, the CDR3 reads TGCAGTGCTAGAGTTTCGGGGAACACCGGGGAGCTGTTTTTT.

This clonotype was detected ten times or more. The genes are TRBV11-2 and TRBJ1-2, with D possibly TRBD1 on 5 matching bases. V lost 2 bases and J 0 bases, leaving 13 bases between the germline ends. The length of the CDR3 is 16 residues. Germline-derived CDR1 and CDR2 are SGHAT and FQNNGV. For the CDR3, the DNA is TGTGCCAGCAGCTTAATTCAATGGGGCGCTAACTATGGCTACACCTTC. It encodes CASSLIQWGANYGYTF. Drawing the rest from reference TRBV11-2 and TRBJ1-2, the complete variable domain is EAGVAQSPRYKIIEKRQSVAFWCNPISGHATLYWYQQILGQGPKLLIQFQNNGVVDDSQLPKDRFSAERLKGVDSTLKIQPAKLEDSAVYLCASSLIQWGANYGYTFGSGTRLTVV.

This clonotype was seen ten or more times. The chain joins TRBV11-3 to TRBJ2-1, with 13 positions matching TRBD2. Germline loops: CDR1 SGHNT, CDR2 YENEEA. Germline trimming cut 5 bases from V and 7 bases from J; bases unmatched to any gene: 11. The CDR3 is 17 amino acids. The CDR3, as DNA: TGTGCCAGCAGCACACGGACTAGCGGGGGAGAAGTAAATGAGCAGTTCTTC. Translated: CASSTRTSGGEVNEQFF.

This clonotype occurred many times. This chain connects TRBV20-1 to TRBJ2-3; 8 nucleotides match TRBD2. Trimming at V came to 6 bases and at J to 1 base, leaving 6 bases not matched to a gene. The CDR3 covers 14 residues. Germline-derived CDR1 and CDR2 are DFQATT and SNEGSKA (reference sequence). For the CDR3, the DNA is TGCAGTGCCAGCGGACTAGCCCGCACAGATACGCAGTATTTT. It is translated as CSASGLARTDTQYF.

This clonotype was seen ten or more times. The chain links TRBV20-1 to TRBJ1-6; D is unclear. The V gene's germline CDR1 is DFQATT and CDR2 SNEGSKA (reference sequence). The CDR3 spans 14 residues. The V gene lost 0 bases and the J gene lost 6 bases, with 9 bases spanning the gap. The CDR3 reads CSARDWVPNSPLHF. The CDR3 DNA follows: TGCAGTGCTAGAGATTGGGTACCTAATTCACCCCTCCACTTT.

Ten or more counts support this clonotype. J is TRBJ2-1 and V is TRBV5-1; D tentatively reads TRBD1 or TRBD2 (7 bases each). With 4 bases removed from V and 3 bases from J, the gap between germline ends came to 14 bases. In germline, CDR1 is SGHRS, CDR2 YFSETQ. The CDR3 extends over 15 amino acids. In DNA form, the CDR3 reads TGCGCCAGCAGCCCGGGGGGACAGAGCTACAATGAGCAGTTCTTC. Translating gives CASSPGGQSYNEQFF.

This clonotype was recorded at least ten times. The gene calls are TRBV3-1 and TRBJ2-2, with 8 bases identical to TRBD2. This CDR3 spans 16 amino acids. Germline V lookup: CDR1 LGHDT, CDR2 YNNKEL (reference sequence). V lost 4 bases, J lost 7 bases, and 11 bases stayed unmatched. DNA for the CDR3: TGTGCCAGCAGCCCCCTTGGGCGGGGGGTTGGCGGGGAGCTGTTTTTT. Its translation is CASSPLGRGVGGELFF.

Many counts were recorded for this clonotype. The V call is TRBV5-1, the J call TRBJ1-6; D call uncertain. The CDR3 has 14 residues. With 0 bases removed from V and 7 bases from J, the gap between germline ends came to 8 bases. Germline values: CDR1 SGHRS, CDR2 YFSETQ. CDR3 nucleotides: TGCGCCAGCAGCTTGGACGGAGGGAATTCACCCCTCCACTTT. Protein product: CASSLDGGNSPLHF.

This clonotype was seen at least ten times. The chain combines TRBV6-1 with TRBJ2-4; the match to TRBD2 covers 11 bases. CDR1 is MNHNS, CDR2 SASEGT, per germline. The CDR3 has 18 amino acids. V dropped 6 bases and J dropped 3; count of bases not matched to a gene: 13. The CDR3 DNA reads TGTGCCAGCAGGATATGGACTAGCGGGTCAAAGGGCAAAAACATTCAGTACTTC. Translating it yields CASRIWTSGSKGKNIQYF.

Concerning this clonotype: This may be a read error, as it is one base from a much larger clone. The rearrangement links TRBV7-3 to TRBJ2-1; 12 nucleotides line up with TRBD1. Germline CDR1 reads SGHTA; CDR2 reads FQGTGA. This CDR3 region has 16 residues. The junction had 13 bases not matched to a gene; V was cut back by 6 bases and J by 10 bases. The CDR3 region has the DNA TGTGCCAGCAGACCCATCCCGGGACAGGGGGCTCGGGAGCAGTTCTTC. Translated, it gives CASRPIPGQGAREQFF.

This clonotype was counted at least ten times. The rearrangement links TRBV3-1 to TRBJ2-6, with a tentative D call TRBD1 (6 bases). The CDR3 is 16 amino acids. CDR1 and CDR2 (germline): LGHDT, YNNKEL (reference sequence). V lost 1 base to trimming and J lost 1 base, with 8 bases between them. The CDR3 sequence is CASSQGTASGANVLTF. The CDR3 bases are TGTGCCAGCAGCCAAGGGACAGCTTCTGGGGCCAACGTCCTGACTTTC.

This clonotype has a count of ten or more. CDR3 DNA: TGTGCCAGCAGCTTAAGACAGGGGACCACTGAAGCTTTCTTT. Translated: CASSLRQGTTEAFF. The chain uses TRBV7-2 and TRBJ1-1, with 8 bases that match TRBD1. V was clipped by 2 bases and J by 4 bases; unmatched bases: 3. Germline V gives CDR1 SGHTA, CDR2 FQGNSA. The CDR3 spans 14 residues.

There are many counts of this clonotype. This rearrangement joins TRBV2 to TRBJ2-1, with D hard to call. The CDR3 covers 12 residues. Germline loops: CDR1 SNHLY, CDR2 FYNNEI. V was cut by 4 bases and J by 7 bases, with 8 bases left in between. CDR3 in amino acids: CASSAWGNEQFF. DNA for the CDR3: TGTGCCAGCAGTGCTTGGGGAAATGAGCAGTTCTTC.

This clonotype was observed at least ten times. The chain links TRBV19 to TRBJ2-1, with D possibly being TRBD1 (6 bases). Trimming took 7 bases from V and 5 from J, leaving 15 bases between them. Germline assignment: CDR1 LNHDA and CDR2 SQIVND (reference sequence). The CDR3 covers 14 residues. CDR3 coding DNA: TGTGCCAGTACCCGGAGCAGGGGCGACAATGAGCAGTTCTTC. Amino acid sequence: CASTRSRGDNEQFF.

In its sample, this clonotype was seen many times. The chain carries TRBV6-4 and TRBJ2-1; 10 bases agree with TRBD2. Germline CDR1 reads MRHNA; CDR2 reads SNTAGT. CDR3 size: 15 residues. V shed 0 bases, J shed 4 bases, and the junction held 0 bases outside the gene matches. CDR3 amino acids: CASSDSAGGYNEQFF. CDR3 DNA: TGTGCCAGCAGTGACTCAGCGGGGGGGTACAATGAGCAGTTCTTC.

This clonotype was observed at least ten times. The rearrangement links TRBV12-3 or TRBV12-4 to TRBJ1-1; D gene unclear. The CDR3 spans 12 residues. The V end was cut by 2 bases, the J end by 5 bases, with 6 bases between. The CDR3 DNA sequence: TGTGCCAGCAGTTTAATGATGACTGAAGCTTTCTTT. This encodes CASSLMMTEAFF.

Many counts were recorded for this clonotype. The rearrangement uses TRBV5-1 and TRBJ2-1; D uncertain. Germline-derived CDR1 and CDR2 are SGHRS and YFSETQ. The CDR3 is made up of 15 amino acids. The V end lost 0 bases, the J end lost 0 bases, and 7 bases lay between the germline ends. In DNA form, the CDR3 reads TGCGCCAGCAGCTTGGAGGCAAACTCCTACAATGAGCAGTTCTTC. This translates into CASSLEANSYNEQFF. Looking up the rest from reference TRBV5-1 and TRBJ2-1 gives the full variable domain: KAGVTQTPRYLIKTRGQQVTLSCSPISGHRSVSWYQQTPGQGLQFLFEYFSETQRNKGNFPGRFSGRQFSNSRSEMNVSTLELGDSALYLCASSLEANSYNEQFFGPGTRLTVL.